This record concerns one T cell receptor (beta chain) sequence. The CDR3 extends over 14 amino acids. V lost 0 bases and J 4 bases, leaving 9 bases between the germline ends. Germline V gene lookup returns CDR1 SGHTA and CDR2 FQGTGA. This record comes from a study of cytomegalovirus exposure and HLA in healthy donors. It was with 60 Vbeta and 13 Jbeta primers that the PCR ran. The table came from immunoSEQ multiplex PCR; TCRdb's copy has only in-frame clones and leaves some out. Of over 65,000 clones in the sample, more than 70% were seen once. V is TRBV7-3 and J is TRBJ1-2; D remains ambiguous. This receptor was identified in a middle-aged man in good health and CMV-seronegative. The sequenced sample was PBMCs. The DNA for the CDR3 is TGTGCCAGCAGCTTAACACCAGGCTCCTATGGCTACACCTTC. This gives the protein CASSLTPGSYGYTF.